Shown below are 14 T cell receptor beta chains from a single sample sequenced in a study of beta chain features in type 1 diabetes. General study findings and limits: Moderately but significantly shorter TCRB CDR3s were found in Type 1 diabetes patients in all four CD4+ subsets.

The antigens these receptors bind are not known. The study reverse transcribed the entire isolated RNA, so it sequenced expressed TCRB transcripts. Only in-frame clones appear in the TCRdb table, and some are missing; sequencing was by immunoSEQ multiplex PCR. The repertoire holds 600,000 to 700,000 clones, with 9.5% to 15% as singletons. Sequenced sample: naive CD4+ T cells from blood. These receptors came from a young man with type 1 diabetes.

The V call is TRBV29-1, the J call TRBJ2-5; 12 bases fit TRBD1. Unmatched junction bases numbered 8, after V lost 5 bases and J lost 4 bases. There are 15 residues in the CDR3. The V gene's germline CDR1 is SQVTM and CDR2 ANQGSEA. CDR3 sequence reads: CSVTRGTGGSETQYF. The CDR3 coding sequence is TGCAGCGTTACGCGCGGGACAGGGGGCTCAGAGACCCAGTACTTC.

The chain links TRBV25-1 to TRBJ1-2; D remains ambiguous. Trimming pared 3 bases from V and 6 bases from J, leaving 5 bases between. The CDR3 length is 11 residues. Germline values: CDR1 MGHDK, CDR2 SYGVNS. CDR3 protein: CASSEKHGYTF. CDR3 in DNA: TGTGCCAGCAGTGAGAAACATGGCTACACCTTC.

This clone has a handful of counts. In DNA, the CDR3 is TGTGCCAGCAGGAGGGGAAGGGAAAAACTGTTTTTT. Translating gives CASRRGREKLFF. The chain joins TRBV2 to TRBJ1-4, with D maybe TRBD1 (5 bases). This CDR3 is 12 amino acids long. Trimming removed 6 bases at V and 8 bases at J, with 10 bases between. Germline V gene lookup returns CDR1 SNHLY and CDR2 FYNNEI.

This clone was seen more than once but under ten times. The J gene is TRBJ2-1, the V gene TRBV6-1; TRBD2 matches 9 bases. V was clipped by 4 bases and J by 8 bases; unmatched bases: 9. The CDR3 totals 15 residues. Germline CDR1 and CDR2: MNHNS and SASEGT. CDR3 protein: CASSGGGLAQDEQFF. Written as DNA, the CDR3 is TGTGCCAGCAGTGGGGGGGGACTAGCTCAGGATGAGCAGTTCTTC.

The chain joins TRBV6-1 to TRBJ2-5; TRBD1 might be the D (7 bases). Germline V gene sequence: CDR1 MNHNS, CDR2 SASEGT. The germline V and J ends were trimmed by 4 bases and 3 bases, with 12 bases remaining between them. The CDR3 runs to 14 residues. In DNA, the CDR3 is TGTGCCAGCAGTGTGGGCAGGGGGGAAGAGACCCAGTACTTC. It codes for CASSVGRGEETQYF.

CDR3 DNA sequence: TGTGCCAGCAGCCGACAGGGGGCGGAGGAGACCCAGTACTTC. It encodes CASSRQGAEETQYF. The chain links TRBV7-9 to TRBJ2-5; 10 bases fit TRBD1. The V and J ends lost 5 bases and 5 bases, in that order; junction bases with no gene match: 5. The CDR3 sequence is 14 residues long. The V gene's germline CDR1 is SEHNR and CDR2 FQNEAQ (reference sequence).

Notes on this clone: This sample includes further DNA sequences coding for the same CDR3. The chain carries TRBV5-1 and TRBJ1-2; 9 nucleotides line up with TRBD1. The junction had 5 bases not matched to a gene; V was cut back by 0 bases and J by 8 bases. CDR1 and CDR2 (germline): SGHRS, YFSETQ. This CDR3 comprises 14 residues. CDR3 region: CASSLVGTGNGYTF. CDR3 in DNA: TGCGCCAGCAGCTTGGTTGGGACAGGGAACGGCTACACCTTC.

This clone turned up a few times. V usage is TRBV30 and J usage is TRBJ2-6, with a possible D match to TRBD2 (5 bases). CDR1 and CDR2 (germline): GTSNPN, SVGIG (reference sequence). V was cut by 6 bases and J by 2 bases, with 8 bases left in between. The CDR3 is made up of 13 amino acids. CDR3 in amino acids: CACLAPGANVLTF. Written as DNA, the CDR3 is TGTGCCTGCCTAGCCCCTGGGGCCAACGTCCTGACTTTC.

This clone was counted only a few times. The chain couples TRBV12-5 to TRBJ2-3; 9 bases fit TRBD1. Germline V lookup: CDR1 LGHNT, CDR2 FRNRAP. This CDR3 region has 12 residues. Trimming cost V 10 bases and J 4 bases; bases outside gene matches: 3. The CDR3 is CATGTGPDTQYF. The CDR3 region has the DNA TGTGCTACCGGGACAGGGCCAGATACGCAGTATTTT.

This clone was detected only a few times. V usage is TRBV5-1 and J usage is TRBJ2-1, with TRBD2 as a possible D gene (5 bases). The germline V and J ends were trimmed by 4 bases and 5 bases, with 16 bases remaining between them. The CDR3 consists of 15 residues. The germline V gene has CDR1 SGHRS and CDR2 YFSETQ. The chain's CDR3 is CASSPGGSGDNEQFF. DNA of the CDR3: TGCGCCAGCAGCCCTGGTGGGAGTGGGGACAATGAGCAGTTCTTC.

The J gene is TRBJ2-7, the V gene TRBV7-2; the match to TRBD1 covers 8 bases. The CDR3 totals 15 residues. CDR1 and CDR2 from the germline V gene are SGHTA and FQGNSA. The V and J ends lost 3 bases and 7 bases, in that order; junction bases with no gene match: 11. The CDR3 reads CASSFDRGSQQEQYF. For the CDR3, the DNA is TGTGCCAGCAGCTTTGACAGGGGCTCCCAACAGGAGCAGTACTTC.

J is TRBJ1-2 and V is TRBV9, with 10 bases fitting TRBD1. The germline V gene encodes CDR1 SGDLS and CDR2 YYNGEE. J gave up 7 bases and V 0 bases, and 6 bases lay outside the gene matches. The CDR3 covers 15 residues. CDR3 sequence reads: CASSVVADRGTGYTF. In nucleotides, the CDR3 is TGTGCCAGCAGCGTAGTGGCGGACAGGGGGACTGGCTACACCTTC.

This clone appeared many times. As DNA, the CDR3 is TGTGCCAGCAGCCCCGCGGAGCTGTTTTTT. Protein sequence: CASSPAELFF. This rearrangement joins TRBV21-1 to TRBJ1-4. The DNA end lines up better with TRBJ2-2; the J call may be wrong. TRBV21-1 is deemed a pseudogene. This CDR3 has 10 residues.

This chain uses TRBV18 with TRBJ2-7; tentatively, D is TRBD2 (5 bases). CDR1 and CDR2 (germline): KGHSH, LQKENI. CDR3 size: 13 residues. V gave up 4 bases and J gave up 0 bases, with 7 bases separating them. The CDR3 protein is CASSQGSSYEQYF. The CDR3, as DNA: TGTGCCAGCTCACAAGGGAGCTCCTACGAGCAGTACTTC.